The entry below describes one T cell receptor beta chain. Libraries were prepared by immunoSEQ multiplex PCR; TCRdb keeps only in-frame clonotypes and omits some of them. The data contain 150,000 to 200,000 clones, 89% of them seen just once; the ten biggest clones take up over 2%. These data originate in a study of blood T cell repertoires in COVID-19. V lost 2 bases, J lost 5 bases, and 6 bases lay in between. The germline V gene has CDR1 MNHEY and CDR2 SVGEGT. There are 12 residues in the CDR3. Participant age was about 18 to 89 years, and participants resided in fewer than 25 US areas. The specimen was PBMCs or T cells enriched from blood (not recorded which). The genes are TRBV6-2 or TRBV6-3 and TRBJ1-2; D possibly corresponds to TRBD1 (6 bases). This sequence originates from a woman aged 40 to 49 with acute COVID-19. CDR3 region: CASSYQGYGYTF. The DNA of the CDR3 is TGTGCCAGCAGTTACCAGGGGTATGGCTACACCTTC.